This T cell receptor beta chain was identified during a study of PD-1 blockade in classical Hodgkin lymphoma. V was trimmed by 5 bases and J by 4 bases, leaving 8 bases between them. The CDR3 spans 11 residues. Per the germline V gene, CDR1 is GTSNPN and CDR2 is SVGIG (reference sequence). Every single patient, without exception, relapsed after autologous stem cell transplantation, and brentuximab vedotin exposure varied. The data were produced by immunoSEQ multiplex PCR, yet TCRdb's version contains in-frame clones alone and is incomplete. Altogether roughly 60,000 clones are present, 88% being singletons, with the ten largest covering about 5.6%.

The receptor comes from a human donor with classical Hodgkin lymphoma. The chain joins TRBV30 to TRBJ1-2; no clear D. This specimen was peripheral blood mononuclear cells (PBMCs), taken before the second cycle of nivolumab. CDR3 nucleotide sequence: TGTGCCTGGGAACAGTTCTATGGCTACACCTTC. Translation gives CAWEQFYGYTF.